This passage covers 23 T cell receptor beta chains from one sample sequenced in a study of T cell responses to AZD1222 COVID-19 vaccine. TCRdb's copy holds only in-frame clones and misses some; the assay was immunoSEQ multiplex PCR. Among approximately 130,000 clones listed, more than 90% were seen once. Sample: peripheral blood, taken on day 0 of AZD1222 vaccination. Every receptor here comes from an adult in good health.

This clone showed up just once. The CDR3 is CASSEGGGPQETQYF. The CDR3 DNA sequence: TGTGCCAGCAGCGAGGGCGGGGGACCTCAAGAGACCCAGTACTTC. The rearrangement joins TRBV9 to TRBJ2-5; 7 bases match TRBD2. CDR3 length: 15 amino acids. Germline V lookup: CDR1 SGDLS, CDR2 YYNGEE. The V segment lost 3 bases and the J segment 2 bases; nucleotides outside the gene matches: 7.

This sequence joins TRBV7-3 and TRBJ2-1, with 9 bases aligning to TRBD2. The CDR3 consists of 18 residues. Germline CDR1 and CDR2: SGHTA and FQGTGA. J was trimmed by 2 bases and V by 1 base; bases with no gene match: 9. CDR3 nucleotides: TGTGCCAGCAGCTTAAGGCCTATCCTAGCGGGAACCTACAATGAGCAGTTCTTC. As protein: CASSLRPILAGTYNEQFF. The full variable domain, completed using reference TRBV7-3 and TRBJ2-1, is GAGVSQTPSNKVTEKGKYVELRCDPISGHTALYWYRQSLGQGPEFLIYFQGTGAADDSGLPNDRFFAVRPEGSVSTLKIQRTERGDSAVYLCASSLRPILAGTYNEQFFGPGTRLTVL.

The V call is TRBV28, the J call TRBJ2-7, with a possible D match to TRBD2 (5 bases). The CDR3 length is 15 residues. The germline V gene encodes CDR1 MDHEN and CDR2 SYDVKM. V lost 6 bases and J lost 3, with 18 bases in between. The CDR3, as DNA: TGTGCCAGCAGCAATCCCAGCCACGGGAACTACGAGCAGTACTTC. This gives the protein CASSNPSHGNYEQYF.

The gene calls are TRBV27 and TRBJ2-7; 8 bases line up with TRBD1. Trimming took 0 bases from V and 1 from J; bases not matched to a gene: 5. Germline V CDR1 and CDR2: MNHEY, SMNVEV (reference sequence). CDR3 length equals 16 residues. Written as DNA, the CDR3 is TGTGCCAGCAGTTTATCGCGGGGACAGGTATCCTACGAGCAGTACTTC. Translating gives CASSLSRGQVSYEQYF.

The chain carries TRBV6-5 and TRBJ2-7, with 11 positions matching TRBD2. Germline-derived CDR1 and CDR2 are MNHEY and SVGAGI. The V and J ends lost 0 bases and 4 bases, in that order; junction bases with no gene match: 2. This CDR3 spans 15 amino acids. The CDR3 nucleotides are TGTGCCAGCAGTTACTCGACTAGCGGGGATTACGAGCAGTACTTC. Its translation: CASSYSTSGDYEQYF.

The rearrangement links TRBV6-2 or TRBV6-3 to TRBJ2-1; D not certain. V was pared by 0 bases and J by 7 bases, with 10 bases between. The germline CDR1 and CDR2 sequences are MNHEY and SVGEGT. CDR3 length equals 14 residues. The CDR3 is CASSYSLGRNEQFF. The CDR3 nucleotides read TGTGCCAGCAGTTACTCCCTCGGACGGAATGAGCAGTTCTTC.

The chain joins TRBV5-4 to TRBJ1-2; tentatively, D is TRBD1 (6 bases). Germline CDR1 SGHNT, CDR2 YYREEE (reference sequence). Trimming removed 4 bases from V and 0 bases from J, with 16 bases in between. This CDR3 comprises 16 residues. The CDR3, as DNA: TGTGCCAGCAGCCCCGGCCCGACAGGAGCTAACTATGGCTACACCTTC. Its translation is CASSPGPTGANYGYTF. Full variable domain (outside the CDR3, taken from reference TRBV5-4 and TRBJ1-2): ETGVTQSPTHLIKTRGQQVTLRCSSQSGHNTVSWYQQALGQGPQFIFQYYREEENGRGNFPPRFSGLQFPNYSSELNVNALELDDSALYLCASSPGPTGANYGYTFGSGTRLTVV.

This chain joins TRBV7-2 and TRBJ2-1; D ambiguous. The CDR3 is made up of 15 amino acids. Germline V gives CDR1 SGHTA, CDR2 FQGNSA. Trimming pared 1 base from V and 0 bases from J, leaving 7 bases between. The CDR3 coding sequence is TGTGCCAGCAGCTTAGGCGAGAGCTCCTACAATGAGCAGTTCTTC. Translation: CASSLGESSYNEQFF. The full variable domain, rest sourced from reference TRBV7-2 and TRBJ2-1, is GAGVSQSPSNKVTEKGKDVELRCDPISGHTALYWYRQSLGQGLEFLIYFQGNSAPDKSGLPSDRFSAERTGGSVSTLTIQRTQQEDSAVYLCASSLGESSYNEQFFGPGTRLTVL.

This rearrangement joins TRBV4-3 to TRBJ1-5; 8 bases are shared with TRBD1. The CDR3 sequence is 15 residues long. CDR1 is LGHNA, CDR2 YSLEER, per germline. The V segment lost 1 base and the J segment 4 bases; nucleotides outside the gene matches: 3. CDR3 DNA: TGCGCCAGCAGCCAAGTGACAGGGGCAAATCAGCCCCAGCATTTT. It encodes CASSQVTGANQPQHF.

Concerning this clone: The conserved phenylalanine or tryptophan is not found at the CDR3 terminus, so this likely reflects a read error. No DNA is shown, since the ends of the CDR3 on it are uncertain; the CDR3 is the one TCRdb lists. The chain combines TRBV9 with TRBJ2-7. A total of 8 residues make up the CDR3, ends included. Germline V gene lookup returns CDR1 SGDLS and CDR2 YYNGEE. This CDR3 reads CASTVHKL.

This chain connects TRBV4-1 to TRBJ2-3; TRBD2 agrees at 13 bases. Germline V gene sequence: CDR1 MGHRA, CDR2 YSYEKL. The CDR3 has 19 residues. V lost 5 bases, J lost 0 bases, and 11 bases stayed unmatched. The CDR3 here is CASSSRALAGGPSTDTQYF. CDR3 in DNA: TGCGCCAGCAGCTCGCGGGCACTAGCGGGAGGGCCTAGCACAGATACGCAGTATTTT.

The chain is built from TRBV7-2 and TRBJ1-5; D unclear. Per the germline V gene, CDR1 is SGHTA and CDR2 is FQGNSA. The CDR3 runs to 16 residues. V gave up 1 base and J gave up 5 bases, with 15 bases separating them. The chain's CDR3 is CASSLVAAVTYQPQHF. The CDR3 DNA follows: TGTGCCAGCAGCTTAGTAGCTGCGGTCACCTATCAGCCCCAGCATTTT.

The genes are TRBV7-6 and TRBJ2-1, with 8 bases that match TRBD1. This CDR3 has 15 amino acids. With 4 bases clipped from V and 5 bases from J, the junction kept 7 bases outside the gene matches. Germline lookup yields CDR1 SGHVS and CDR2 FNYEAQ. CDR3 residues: CASSSQGGTNNEQFF. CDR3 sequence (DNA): TGTGCCAGCAGCTCACAGGGGGGAACTAACAATGAGCAGTTCTTC.

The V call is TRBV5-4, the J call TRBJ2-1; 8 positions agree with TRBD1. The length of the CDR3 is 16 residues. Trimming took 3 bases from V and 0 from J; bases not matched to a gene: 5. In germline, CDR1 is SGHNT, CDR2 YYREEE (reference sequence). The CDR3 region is CASSSGQGSSYNEQFF. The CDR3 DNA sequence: TGTGCCAGCAGCTCTGGACAGGGAAGCTCCTACAATGAGCAGTTCTTC. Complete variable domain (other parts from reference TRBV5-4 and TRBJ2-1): ETGVTQSPTHLIKTRGQQVTLRCSSQSGHNTVSWYQQALGQGPQFIFQYYREEENGRGNFPPRFSGLQFPNYSSELNVNALELDDSALYLCASSSGQGSSYNEQFFGPGTRLTVL.

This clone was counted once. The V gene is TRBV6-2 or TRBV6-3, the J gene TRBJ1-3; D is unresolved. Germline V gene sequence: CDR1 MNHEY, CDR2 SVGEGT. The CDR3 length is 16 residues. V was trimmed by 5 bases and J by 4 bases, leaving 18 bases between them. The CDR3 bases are TGTGCCAGCAGTCTCCGCGTACGGTCGCGAGGAAACACCATATATTTT. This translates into CASSLRVRSRGNTIYF.

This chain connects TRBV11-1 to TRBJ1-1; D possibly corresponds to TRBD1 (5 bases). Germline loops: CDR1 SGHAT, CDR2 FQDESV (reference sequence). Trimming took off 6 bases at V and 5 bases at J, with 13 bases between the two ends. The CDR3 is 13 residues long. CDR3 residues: CASSPKEGTEAFF. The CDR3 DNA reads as TGTGCCAGCAGTCCAAAGGAGGGGACTGAAGCTTTCTTT.

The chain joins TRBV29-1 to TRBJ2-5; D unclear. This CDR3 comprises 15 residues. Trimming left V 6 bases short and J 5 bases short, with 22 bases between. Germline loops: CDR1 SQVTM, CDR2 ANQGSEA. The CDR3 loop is CSVKVHSRREETQYF. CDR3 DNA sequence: TGCAGCGTCAAGGTACATAGCCGGCGTGAGGAGACCCAGTACTTC.

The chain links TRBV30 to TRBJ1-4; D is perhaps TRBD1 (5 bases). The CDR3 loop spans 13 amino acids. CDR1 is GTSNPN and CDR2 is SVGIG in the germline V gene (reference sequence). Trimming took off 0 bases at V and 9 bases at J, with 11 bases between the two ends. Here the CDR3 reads CAWSVLEGKKLFF. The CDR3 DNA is TGTGCCTGGAGTGTATTGGAGGGGAAAAAACTGTTTTTT.

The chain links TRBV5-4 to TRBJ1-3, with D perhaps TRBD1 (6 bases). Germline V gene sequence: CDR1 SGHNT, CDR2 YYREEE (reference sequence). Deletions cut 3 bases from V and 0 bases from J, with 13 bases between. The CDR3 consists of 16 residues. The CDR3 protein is CASSSGGRGSGNTIYF. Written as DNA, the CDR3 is TGTGCCAGCAGCTCTGGGGGCCGGGGCTCTGGAAACACCATATATTTT.

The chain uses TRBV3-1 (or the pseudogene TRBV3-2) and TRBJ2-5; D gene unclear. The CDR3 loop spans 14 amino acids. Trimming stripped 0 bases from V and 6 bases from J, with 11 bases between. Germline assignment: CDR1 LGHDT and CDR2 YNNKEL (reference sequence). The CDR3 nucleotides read TGTGCCAGCAGCCAAGAGGCAGGTCGGAAGACCCAGTACTTC. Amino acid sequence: CASSQEAGRKTQYF.

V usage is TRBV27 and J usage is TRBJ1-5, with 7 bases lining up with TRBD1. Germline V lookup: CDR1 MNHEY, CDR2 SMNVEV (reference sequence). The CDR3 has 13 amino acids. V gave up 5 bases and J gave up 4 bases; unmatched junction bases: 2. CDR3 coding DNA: TGTGCCAGCAGTCTCAGGGGGAATCAGCCCCAGCATTTT. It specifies CASSLRGNQPQHF.

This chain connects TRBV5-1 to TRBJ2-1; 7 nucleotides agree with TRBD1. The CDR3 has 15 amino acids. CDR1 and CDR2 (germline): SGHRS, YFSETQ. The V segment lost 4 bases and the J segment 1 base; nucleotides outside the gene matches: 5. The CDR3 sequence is CASSRQGTSYNEQFF. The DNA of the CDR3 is TGCGCCAGCAGCCGACAGGGAACGTCCTACAATGAGCAGTTCTTC.

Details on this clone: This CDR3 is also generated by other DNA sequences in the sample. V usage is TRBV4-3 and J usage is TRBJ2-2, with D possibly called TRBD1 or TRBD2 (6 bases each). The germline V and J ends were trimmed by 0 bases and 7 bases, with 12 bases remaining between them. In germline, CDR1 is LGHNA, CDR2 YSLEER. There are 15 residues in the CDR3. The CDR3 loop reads CASSQDRGGIGELFF. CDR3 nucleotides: TGCGCCAGCAGCCAAGACAGGGGCGGGATCGGGGAGCTGTTTTTT.